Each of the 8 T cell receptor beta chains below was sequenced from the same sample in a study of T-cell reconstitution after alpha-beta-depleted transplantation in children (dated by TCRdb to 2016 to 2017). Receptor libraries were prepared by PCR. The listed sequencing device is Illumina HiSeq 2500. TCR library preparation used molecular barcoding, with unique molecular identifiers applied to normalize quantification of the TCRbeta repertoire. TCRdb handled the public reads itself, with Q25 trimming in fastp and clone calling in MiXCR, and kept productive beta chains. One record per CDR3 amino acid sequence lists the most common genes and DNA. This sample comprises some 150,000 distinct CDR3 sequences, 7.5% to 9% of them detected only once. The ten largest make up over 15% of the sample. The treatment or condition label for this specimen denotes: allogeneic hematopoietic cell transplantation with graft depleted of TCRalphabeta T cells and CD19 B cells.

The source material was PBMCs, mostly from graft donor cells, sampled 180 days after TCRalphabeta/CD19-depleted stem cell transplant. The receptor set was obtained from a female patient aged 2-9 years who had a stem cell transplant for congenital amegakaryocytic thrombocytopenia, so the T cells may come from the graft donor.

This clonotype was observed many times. The CDR3: CASSPLAGSANEQFF. The CDR3, as DNA: TGTGCCAGCAGTCCTCTAGCGGGATCGGCCAATGAGCAGTTCTTC. V is TRBV12-3 or TRBV12-4 and J is TRBJ2-1; 9 bases fit TRBD2. V lost 5 bases, J lost 6 bases, and 8 bases stayed unmatched. The CDR3 has 15 residues.

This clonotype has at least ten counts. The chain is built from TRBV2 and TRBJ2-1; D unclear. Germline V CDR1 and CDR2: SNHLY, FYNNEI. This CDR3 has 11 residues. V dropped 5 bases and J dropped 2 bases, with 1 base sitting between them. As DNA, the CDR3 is TGTGCCAGCAGTCCCTACAATGAGCAGTTCTTC. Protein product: CASSPYNEQFF.

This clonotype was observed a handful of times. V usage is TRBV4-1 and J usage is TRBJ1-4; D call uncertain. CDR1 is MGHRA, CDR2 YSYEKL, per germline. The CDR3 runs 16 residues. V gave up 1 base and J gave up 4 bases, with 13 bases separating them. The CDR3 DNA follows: TGCGCCAGCAGCCAAGGTTTTAGGGTGGTTAATGAAAAACTGTTTTTT. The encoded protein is CASSQGFRVVNEKLFF.

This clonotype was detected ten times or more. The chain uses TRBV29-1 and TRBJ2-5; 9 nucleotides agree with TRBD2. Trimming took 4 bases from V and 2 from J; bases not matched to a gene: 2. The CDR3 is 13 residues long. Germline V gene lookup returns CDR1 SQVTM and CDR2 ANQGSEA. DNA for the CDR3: TGCAGCGTTGTAGGACTAGCGCAAGAGACCCAGTACTTC. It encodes CSVVGLAQETQYF.

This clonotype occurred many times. The CDR3 sequence: CSVSGTGENIQYF. The CDR3 nucleotides are TGCAGCGTCAGCGGGACAGGTGAAAACATTCAGTACTTC. J is TRBJ2-4 and V is TRBV29-1, with D possibly being TRBD1 (8 bases). Germline CDR1 SQVTM, CDR2 ANQGSEA. The CDR3 contains 13 residues. V was cut by 6 bases and J by 5 bases, with 14 bases left in between.

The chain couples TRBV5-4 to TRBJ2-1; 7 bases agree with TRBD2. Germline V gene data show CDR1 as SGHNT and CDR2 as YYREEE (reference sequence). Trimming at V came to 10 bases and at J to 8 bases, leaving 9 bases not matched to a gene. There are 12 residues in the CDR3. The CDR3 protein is CASTGRSDEQFF. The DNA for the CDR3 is TGTGCCTCTACCGGGAGGTCGGATGAGCAGTTCTTC.

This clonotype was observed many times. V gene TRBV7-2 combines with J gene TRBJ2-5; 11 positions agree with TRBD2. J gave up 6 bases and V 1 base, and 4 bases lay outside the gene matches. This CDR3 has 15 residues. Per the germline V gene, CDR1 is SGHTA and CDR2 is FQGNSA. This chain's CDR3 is CASSLGLAGGKTQYF. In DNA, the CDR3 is TGTGCCAGCAGCTTAGGGCTAGCGGGGGGTAAGACCCAGTACTTC.

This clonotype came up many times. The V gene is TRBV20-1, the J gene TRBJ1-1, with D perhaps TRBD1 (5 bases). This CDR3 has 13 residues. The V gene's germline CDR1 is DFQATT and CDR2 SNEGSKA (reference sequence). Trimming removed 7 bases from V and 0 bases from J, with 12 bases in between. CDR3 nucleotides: TGCAGTGTATGGGGGATGATGAACACTGAAGCTTTCTTT. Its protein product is CSVWGMMNTEAFF.